The clone carrying this T cell receptor (beta chain) was seen many times. The sample originates from a study of T-cell memory formation after mild COVID-19. The CDR3 extends over 13 amino acids. Germline V lookup: CDR1 LNHNV, CDR2 YYDKDF (reference sequence). V lost 2 bases, J lost 6 bases, and 10 bases lay in between. TCRdb reanalysed the 5' RACE reads using MiXCR and keeps one entry per CDR3 protein. The sample yields 350,000 to 550,000 distinct CDR3 sequences, about a sixth seen once. The rearrangement links TRBV15 to TRBJ1-2; D is unresolved. This receptor was obtained from a man between 18 and 35 years old who had mild COVID-19 (a few samples of this study predate the infection). Cell type and time point are not known. The sample taken for sequencing was PBMCs or a T cell subset sorted from them (not recorded which). CDR3 nucleotides: TGTGCCACCAGCAGAACTCTGAGCGATGGCTACACCTTC. Amino acids: CATSRTLSDGYTF.